The clone carrying this T cell receptor beta chain appeared a few times. Its target is unknown. Specified treatment: some 19 received Ad26.COV2.S at low or high dose, single or two shots; about 5 received placebo; per-sample allocation not given. At day 63 after the first vaccine or placebo injection, samples were drawn. Sequencing used immunoSEQ multiplex PCR; TCRdb keeps in-frame clones, though not all of them. Of around 450,000 clones in the sample, around 89% were seen once. These data come from a study of Ad26.COV2.S vaccination and SARS-CoV-2 variants. Whole-study findings and limits: Vaccinees and placebo recipients showed similar non-spike TCR breadth.

This TCR came from a person between 18 and 65 years old who received the Ad26.COV2.S COVID-19 vaccine or a placebo. The specimen comprised peripheral blood, sampled in a trial of Ad26.COV2.S vaccine versus placebo.

The CDR3 spells CASSLEVRGDTEAFF. CDR3 in DNA: TGTGCCAGCAGCTTAGAGGTCAGAGGGGACACTGAAGCTTTCTTT. The chain recombines TRBV7-9 with TRBJ1-1, with D tentatively TRBD1 (5 bases). In germline, CDR1 is SEHNR, CDR2 FQNEAQ (reference sequence). There are 15 residues in the CDR3. V lost 1 base and J 3 bases, leaving 12 bases between the germline ends.